This T cell receptor (beta chain) is from a study of blood T cell repertoires in COVID-19. Between the trimmed V and J ends, which lost 5 bases and 4 bases, there was a span of 17 bases. The CDR3 length is 15 residues. Germline V gene lookup returns CDR1 MNHEY and CDR2 SMNVEV (reference sequence). This table comes from immunoSEQ multiplex PCR, and its TCRdb copy is limited to in-frame clones, with some not included. The sample carries roughly 99,000 clones, under 95% recorded once. The sample taken for sequencing was peripheral blood. The source of this sequence is a woman in her twenties or thirties with acute or convalescent COVID-19. V gene TRBV27 combines with J gene TRBJ1-2; tentative D call: TRBD1 (6 bases). Here the CDR3 DNA reads TGTGCCAGCAGTCTCATCCCCCCACAGGGCTATGGCTACACCTTC. Its protein product is CASSLIPPQGYGYTF.